A single sample is the source of the 27 T cell receptor beta chains below, sequenced in a study of cytomegalovirus exposure and HLA in healthy donors (TCRdb year 2017). The protocol used for the library was the immunoSEQ multiplex PCR assay. The multiplex PCR relied on a mix of 60 forward primers for TCR Vbeta segments and 13 reverse primers for TCR Jbeta segments. TCRdb provides this immuneACCESS table in a form limited to in-frame rearrangements. Some clones are lacking; in checked studies, under half of them reflect an unresolved V gene, and why the rest are absent is not known. The sample table contains over 200,000 clones; only one count was recorded for about 85% of them. Roughly 1.3% of the sample lies in the top ten. The sequenced sample was PBMCs. The receptor source for this set is a human donor in good health.

V gene TRBV29-1 combines with J gene TRBJ2-7; D remains unclear. Deletions cut 4 bases from V and 0 bases from J, with 13 bases between. This CDR3 has 14 residues. CDR1 and CDR2 (germline): SQVTM, ANQGSEA. The DNA for the CDR3 is TGCAGCGTTGTGTTGCGGCCCAGCTCCTACGAGCAGTACTTC. This encodes CSVVLRPSSYEQYF.

The chain has TRBV14 and TRBJ2-5, with D possibly TRBD2 on 6 matching bases. Germline V CDR1 and CDR2: SGHDN, FVKESK. The CDR3 is 12 residues long. Trimming left V 4 bases short and J 7 bases short, with 10 bases between. This CDR3 reads CASSPSSVTQYF. The CDR3 coding sequence is TGTGCCAGCAGCCCATCTAGCGTGACCCAGTACTTC.

The chain carries TRBV5-1 and TRBJ2-5; tentatively, D is TRBD2 (6 bases). The V gene's germline CDR1 is SGHRS and CDR2 YFSETQ. There are 14 residues in the CDR3. V gave up 5 bases and J gave up 4 bases, with 15 bases separating them. This CDR3 is CASRREAGLETQYF. The DNA of the CDR3 is TGCGCCAGCAGAAGGGAGGCGGGCTTAGAGACCCAGTACTTC.

The rearrangement uses TRBV4-1 and TRBJ2-6; a possible D gene is TRBD1 (6 bases). V shed 0 bases and J shed 0 bases, with 15 bases lying between them. This CDR3 is built from 19 residues. Germline-derived CDR1 and CDR2 are MGHRA and YSYEKL. The DNA for the CDR3 is TGCGCCAGCAGCCAAGACTTTGCACAGGGCATCTCTGGGGCCAACGTCCTGACTTTC. Amino acid sequence: CASSQDFAQGISGANVLTF.

V usage is TRBV19 and J usage is TRBJ2-7; TRBD2 agrees at 12 bases. V was clipped by 6 bases and J by 2 bases; unmatched bases: 2. The CDR3 runs 14 residues. Germline CDR1 reads LNHDA; CDR2 reads SQIVND (reference sequence). CDR3 amino acids: CASSLAGGPYEQYF. The CDR3, as DNA: TGTGCCAGTAGCCTAGCGGGAGGGCCCTACGAGCAGTACTTC.

This clone appeared a single time. This sequence joins TRBV30 and TRBJ1-2; D unclear. This CDR3 contains 13 residues. Trimming took 0 bases from V and 8 from J, leaving 13 bases between them. Germline lookup yields CDR1 GTSNPN and CDR2 SVGIG (reference sequence). CDR3 amino acids: CAWSVFSHGGYTF. CDR3 in DNA: TGTGCCTGGAGTGTATTTTCCCATGGCGGCTACACCTTC.

The chain carries TRBV7-3 and TRBJ2-7; TRBD2 agrees at 8 bases. The CDR3 runs 15 residues. With 3 bases clipped from V and 0 bases from J, the junction kept 4 bases outside the gene matches. In germline, CDR1 is SGHTA, CDR2 FQGTGA. In nucleotides, the CDR3 is TGTGCCAGCAGCTTCGCGGGAGGAGGCTCCTACGAGCAGTACTTC. Its translation: CASSFAGGGSYEQYF.

The rearrangement links TRBV29-1 to TRBJ2-5; 9 bases match TRBD2. V trimming: 7 bases; J trimming: 5 bases; junction bases outside the gene matches: 14. Germline CDR1 is SQVTM and CDR2 is ANQGSEA. This CDR3 comprises 15 residues. The DNA for the CDR3 is TGCAGCGCTGGGCCGACTAGCGGAGAAGGTGAGACCCAGTACTTC. Translating it yields CSAGPTSGEGETQYF.

The chain uses TRBV4-2 and TRBJ1-2; D may be TRBD1 (6 bases). Trimming cost V 5 bases and J 4 bases, with 11 bases left between them. CDR3 size: 13 residues. Germline CDR1 and CDR2: LGHNA and YNFKEQ. This CDR3 reads CASSTRQAYGYTF. The CDR3 DNA sequence: TGTGCCAGCAGCACCCGACAGGCCTATGGCTACACCTTC.

The rearrangement links TRBV18 to TRBJ2-5, with D perhaps TRBD1 (5 bases). V was clipped by 2 bases and J by 4 bases, with 8 bases between them. The CDR3 extends over 13 amino acids. CDR1 and CDR2 (germline): KGHSH, LQKENI. The chain's CDR3 is CASSPGQGETQYF. The CDR3, as DNA: TGTGCCAGCTCACCAGGGCAGGGAGAGACCCAGTACTTC.

This sequence joins TRBV7-2 and TRBJ2-7, with a tentative D call TRBD1 (6 bases). V was trimmed by 6 bases and J by 1 base, leaving 10 bases between them. Germline lookup yields CDR1 SGHTA and CDR2 FQGNSA. This CDR3 has 13 residues. CDR3 sequence (DNA): TGTGCCAGCAGGTCCCAGGGGTCCTACGAGCAGTACTTC. This sequence encodes CASRSQGSYEQYF.

This chain connects TRBV30 to TRBJ2-1, with D possibly matching TRBD2 (6 bases). Germline assignment: CDR1 GTSNPN and CDR2 SVGIG (reference sequence). The CDR3 is made up of 16 amino acids. V lost 5 bases and J 6 bases, leaving 23 bases between the germline ends. As DNA, the CDR3 is TGTGCCTGGGGAAAGGGTAGGACTACCTCACTCAATGAGCAGTTCTTC. Its protein product is CAWGKGRTTSLNEQFF.

The genes are TRBV11-1 and TRBJ2-7, with 10 nucleotides matching TRBD2. Germline CDR1 reads SGHAT; CDR2 reads FQDESV (reference sequence). The trim removed 5 bases at V and 6 bases at J, leaving 10 bases unmatched. The CDR3 spans 15 residues. CDR3 sequence (DNA): TGTGCCAGCAGCGGCGCTAGCGGGAGAGAGGGCGAGCAGTACTTC. Translated: CASSGASGREGEQYF. Complete variable domain (other parts from reference TRBV11-1 and TRBJ2-7): EAEVAQSPRYKITEKSQAVAFWCDPISGHATLYWYRQILGQGPELLVQFQDESVVDDSQLPKDRFSAERLKGVDSTLKIQPAELGDSAMYLCASSGASGREGEQYFGPGTRLTVT.

V and J are TRBV7-2 and TRBJ1-2, with a tentative D call TRBD1 (5 bases). This CDR3 region has 13 residues. Trimming pared 4 bases from V and 1 base from J, leaving 7 bases between. The V gene's germline CDR1 is SGHTA and CDR2 FQGNSA. In DNA form, the CDR3 reads TGTGCCAGCAGCTCCGACAGTAACTATGGCTACACCTTC. Its translation is CASSSDSNYGYTF.

The V and J genes are TRBV5-1 and TRBJ2-1; TRBD2 is a possible D gene (5 bases). Germline CDR1 and CDR2: SGHRS and YFSETQ. There are 15 residues in the CDR3. V lost 8 bases, J lost 1 base, and 16 bases lay in between. DNA of the CDR3: TGCGCCAGTGCCCCGGGATACAGTTCCTACAATGAGCAGTTCTTC. Amino acids: CASAPGYSSYNEQFF.

The chain has TRBV19 and TRBJ2-7, with 8 bases lining up with TRBD1. CDR3 length: 18 amino acids. V lost 4 bases and J lost 4; bases outside the gene matches: 18. Germline CDR1 and CDR2: LNHDA and SQIVND (reference sequence). The CDR3 nucleotides are TGTGCCAGTAGTACGCGGACAGGGTTCGGAACAAAGACTTACGAGCAGTACTTC. Translation gives CASSTRTGFGTKTYEQYF.

The genes are TRBV15 and TRBJ2-7, with a possible D match to TRBD1 (10 bases). The germline V gene encodes CDR1 LNHNV and CDR2 YYDKDF (reference sequence). The V gene lost 3 bases and the J gene lost 0 bases, with 30 bases spanning the gap. The CDR3 is 21 residues long. CDR3 nucleotide sequence: TGTGCCACCAGCAGGCCCAGGGACAGGGGATCAGCGGGAGGCCGCTCCTACGAGCAGTACTTC. It specifies CATSRPRDRGSAGGRSYEQYF.

In this sample, this clone turned up a few times. The chain uses TRBV10-3 and TRBJ1-3; D uncertain. The CDR3 extends over 14 amino acids. V was shortened by 4 bases and J by 0 bases, with 7 bases between the two germline ends. In germline, CDR1 is ENHRY, CDR2 SYGVKD. The CDR3 here is CAISGRVSGNTIYF. CDR3 in DNA: TGTGCCATCAGTGGGAGAGTCTCTGGAAACACCATATATTTT.

This chain uses TRBV18 with TRBJ2-3, with TRBD2 identical over 8 bases. Germline CDR1 is KGHSH and CDR2 is LQKENI. V gave up 3 bases and J gave up 2 bases; unmatched junction bases: 10. The CDR3 is made up of 17 amino acids. The CDR3: CASSPRLAGELTDTQYF. The CDR3 DNA follows: TGTGCCAGCTCACCCCGGCTAGCGGGTGAACTCACAGATACGCAGTATTTT.

CDR3 nucleotide sequence: TGTGCCAGCAGCTGGCAACGGGGTAGTGGGTGGGACGAGCAGTACTTC. It yields the protein CASSWQRGSGWDEQYF. The gene calls are TRBV5-4 and TRBJ2-7; D perhaps matches TRBD2 (5 bases). Trimming removed 3 bases from V and 5 bases from J, with 21 bases in between. CDR1 is SGHNT, CDR2 YYREEE, per germline (reference sequence). The CDR3 contains 16 residues.

J is TRBJ2-3 and V is TRBV7-9; 10 bases map to TRBD1. The trim removed 6 bases at V and 0 bases at J, leaving 6 bases unmatched. From germline, CDR1 is SEHNR and CDR2 FQNEAQ (reference sequence). This CDR3 has 16 residues. CDR3 nucleotides: TGTGCCAGCAGGGGGGGACAGGGGCCGAGCACAGATACGCAGTATTTT. Encoded protein: CASRGGQGPSTDTQYF.

This clone was seen a few times. V usage is TRBV14 and J usage is TRBJ2-1; D uncertain. Trimming removed 5 bases at V and 7 bases at J, with 9 bases between. Germline V gene data show CDR1 as SGHDN and CDR2 as FVKESK. This CDR3 contains 12 residues. In DNA, the CDR3 is TGTGCCAGCAGCAGACTGTCGAATGAGCAGTTCTTC. Its protein is CASSRLSNEQFF.

J is TRBJ2-3 and V is TRBV7-9; D might be TRBD2 (6 bases). The CDR3 extends over 15 amino acids. Germline V lookup: CDR1 SEHNR, CDR2 FQNEAQ (reference sequence). The V end lost 6 bases, the J end lost 0 bases, and 13 bases lay between the germline ends. The CDR3 nucleotides read TGTGCCAGCAGTAGGGACTTAACTAGCACAGATACGCAGTATTTT. It encodes CASSRDLTSTDTQYF.

The chain joins TRBV15 to TRBJ2-7; perhaps TRBD2 as D (6 bases). This CDR3 region has 15 residues. The germline V and J ends were trimmed by 1 base and 2 bases, with 12 bases remaining between them. Per germline, CDR1 LNHNV and CDR2 YYDKDF (reference sequence). The CDR3 DNA is TGTGCCACCAGCAGAGGTGGCGGGGTGCCCTACGAGCAGTACTTC. Protein: CATSRGGGVPYEQYF.

V and J are TRBV27 and TRBJ2-2, with D perhaps TRBD2 (6 bases). The CDR3 runs 15 residues. The V and J ends lost 3 bases and 6 bases respectively, with 14 bases between them. Germline values: CDR1 MNHEY, CDR2 SMNVEV (reference sequence). This CDR3 reads CASSFTPSSAGELFF. In DNA, the CDR3 is TGTGCCAGCAGTTTTACACCATCTAGCGCCGGGGAGCTGTTTTTT.

The V call is TRBV10-1, the J call TRBJ2-7, with unresolved D. Germline V gene lookup returns CDR1 WNHNN and CDR2 SYGVQD (reference sequence). Deletions cut 5 bases from V and 5 bases from J, with 13 bases between. This CDR3 spans 13 amino acids. CDR3 region: CASSPLRLDEQYF. CDR3 coding DNA: TGCGCCAGCAGTCCCCTCCGGTTGGACGAGCAGTACTTC.

The rearrangement links TRBV28 to TRBJ1-1, with TRBD1 matching over 7 bases. The CDR3 is 14 amino acids. V shed 8 bases, J shed 9 bases, and the junction held 15 bases outside the gene matches. CDR1 and CDR2 from the germline V gene are MDHEN and SYDVKM. CDR3 protein: CASGLNNRGVKAFF. As DNA, the CDR3 is TGTGCCAGCGGCTTAAATAACAGGGGTGTGAAAGCTTTCTTT.